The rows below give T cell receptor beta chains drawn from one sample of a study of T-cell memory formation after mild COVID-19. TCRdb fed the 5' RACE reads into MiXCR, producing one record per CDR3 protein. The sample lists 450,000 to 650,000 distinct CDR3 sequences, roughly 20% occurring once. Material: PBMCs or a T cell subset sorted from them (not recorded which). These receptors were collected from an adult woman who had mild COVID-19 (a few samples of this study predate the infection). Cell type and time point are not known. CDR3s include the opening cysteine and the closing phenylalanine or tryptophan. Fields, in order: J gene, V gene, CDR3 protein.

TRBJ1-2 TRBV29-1 CSVANQGAPGYTF
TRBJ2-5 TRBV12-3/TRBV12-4 CASTLRRETQYF
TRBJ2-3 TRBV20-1 CSARDYSTDTQYF
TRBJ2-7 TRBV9 CASSVGQGAREQYF
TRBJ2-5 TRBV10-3 CAISSYREETQYF
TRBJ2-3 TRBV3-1 CASSQVMGGVADTQYF
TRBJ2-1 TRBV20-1 CSYRGGYNEQFF
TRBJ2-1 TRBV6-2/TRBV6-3 CASRGSGNEQFF
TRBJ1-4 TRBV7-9 CASSLSGTGDEKLFF
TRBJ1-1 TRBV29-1 CSVEEDRGPEAFF
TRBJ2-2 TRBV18 CASSPQGALSGELFF
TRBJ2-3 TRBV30 CAWSTLTGGSTQYF
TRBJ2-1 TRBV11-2 CASSPPLMEQFF
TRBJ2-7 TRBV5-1 CASREMTSGLYEQYF
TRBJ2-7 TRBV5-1 CASSLGGTGNEQYF
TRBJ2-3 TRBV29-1 CSVEGVVIASAGTQYF
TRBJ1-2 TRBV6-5 CASSHRQGATHGYTF
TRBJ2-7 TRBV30 CAWGTGREQYF
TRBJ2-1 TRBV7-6 CASSLGTSGPYNEQFF
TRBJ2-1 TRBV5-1 CASSLRLEGYNEQFF
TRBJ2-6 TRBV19 CASSTQGAPSGANVLTF